The table lists the clone carrying this T cell receptor (beta chain) with a few counts. Its antigen is unknown. From the reads, TCRdb called clonotypes with MiXCR, one entry per CDR3 protein. The sample has about 450,000 distinct CDR3 sequences; roughly 30% are singletons. The sample belongs to a study of T cell repertoires in cytomegalovirus infection. For the study at large: Signatures in public TCR beta sequences pointed to both CMV infection and matching HLA type.

Broader study findings: Ex vivo responses were dominated by HLA-C-restricted CMV-specific TCR beta clonotypes.

V was shortened by 6 bases and J by 2 bases, with 16 bases between the two germline ends. The CDR3 has 15 residues. Germline CDR1 is MNHEY and CDR2 is SMNVEV (reference sequence). This sequence joins TRBV27 and TRBJ1-2; D unclear. The TCR sequence derives from a human donor in good health (CMV status not recorded). Some clones in this sample may be carry-over from other donors' samples. Sequencing was done on a sample of PBMCs. The CDR3 nucleotides are TGTGCCAGCAGGGGCCCTGAGGCGGGCAACTATGGCTACACCTTC. Translated, it gives CASRGPEAGNYGYTF.